The next 9 T cell receptor beta chains were all read from a single sample in a study of shared clonotypes between healthy human individuals (dated by TCRdb to the early 2020s). Library method: the immunoSEQ multiplex PCR assay. TCRdb obtained this table from immuneACCESS and retained in-frame rearrangements with V and J assigned. These tables miss some clones; where compared with another copy, unresolved V genes account for less than half of the shortfall, and the remainder is unexplained. The sample table contains roughly 2.2 million clones; only one count was recorded for 85% to 95% of them. Around 0.35% of the sample is in the top ten clones. Material for sequencing was naive CD4+ T cells from PBMCs. In the paper's terms, the cell subset or site label means: CD45RA+ positively selected. These receptors came from a man between 18 and 35 years old in good health. Some clones in this sample may be carry-over from other donors' samples.

The CDR3 DNA reads TGTGCCAGCAGTTCAGGACCCTGGCTAGCGGGAGGTAGTTCCTACAATGAGCAGTTCTTC. As protein: CASSSGPWLAGGSSYNEQFF. The rearrangement joins TRBV28 to TRBJ2-1; TRBD2 aligns across 11 bases. Trimming at V came to 4 bases and at J to 1 base, leaving 15 bases not matched to a gene. Germline V CDR1 and CDR2: MDHEN, SYDVKM. This CDR3 has 20 residues. The variable domain in full, with the rest retrieved from reference TRBV28 and TRBJ2-1, is DVKVTQSSRYLVKRTGEKVFLECVQDMDHENMFWYRQDPGLGLRLIYFSYDVKMKEKGDIPEGYSVSREKKERFSLILESASTNQTSMYLCASSSGPWLAGGSSYNEQFFGPGTRLTVL.

The count of this clone is one. The rearrangement links TRBV7-9 to TRBJ2-7; the match to TRBD1 covers 9 bases. CDR3 length: 18 amino acids. From germline, CDR1 is SEHNR and CDR2 FQNEAQ (reference sequence). V lost 3 bases and J lost 0; bases outside the gene matches: 12. In DNA, the CDR3 is TGTGCCAGCAGCTTCCCAAATCGGAGGACAGGGGTCTCCTACGAGCAGTACTTC. It translates to CASSFPNRRTGVSYEQYF.

This clone was recorded once. V gene TRBV5-1 combines with J gene TRBJ2-3; D possibly uses TRBD1 or TRBD2 (5 bases each). Deletions cut 4 bases from V and 11 bases from J, with 17 bases between. This CDR3 is 13 amino acids long. CDR1 is SGHRS, CDR2 YFSETQ, per germline. Here the CDR3 reads CASSTGPLMGQYF. The CDR3 DNA sequence: TGCGCCAGCAGCACGGGACCCCTCATGGGGCAGTATTTT.

This sequence joins TRBV7-3 and TRBJ2-7; the D gene is possibly TRBD1 (5 bases). This CDR3 region has 13 residues. The V and J ends lost 5 bases and 4 bases respectively, with 12 bases between them. From germline, CDR1 is SGHTA and CDR2 FQGTGA. The CDR3 sequence is CASSPGFGYEQYF. The CDR3 DNA sequence: TGTGCCAGCAGCCCAGGGTTCGGATACGAGCAGTACTTC. Combining the CDR3 with reference TRBV7-3 and TRBJ2-7 gives the whole variable domain GAGVSQTPSNKVTEKGKYVELRCDPISGHTALYWYRQSLGQGPEFLIYFQGTGAADDSGLPNDRFFAVRPEGSVSTLKIQRTERGDSAVYLCASSPGFGYEQYFGPGTRLTVT.

With respect to this clone: At the DNA level, this CDR3 is encoded by other sequences in the same sample as well. The chain joins TRBV28 to TRBJ1-1; D ambiguous. Trimming removed 2 bases at V and 7 bases at J, with 5 bases between. The germline gives CDR1 MDHEN, CDR2 SYDVKM. This CDR3 has 11 residues. The CDR3 nucleotides read TGTGCCAGCAGTTTAGGCCTTGAAGCTTTCTTT. Translation gives CASSLGLEAFF.

The table lists this clone with a count of one. This rearrangement joins TRBV4-1 to TRBJ2-5; D gene uncertain. The assigned J gene may be wrong: the sequence end matches TRBJ2-7 better. The CDR3 is 13 residues long. Germline assignment: CDR1 MGHRA and CDR2 YSYEKL. CDR3 sequence (DNA): TGCGCCAGCAGCCGAGACCAATCCTACGAGCAGTACTTC. The encoded protein is CASSRDQSYEQYF.

The rearrangement uses TRBV7-2 and TRBJ2-7, with D tentatively TRBD2 (5 bases). Germline loops: CDR1 SGHTA, CDR2 FQGNSA. V shed 5 bases and J shed 5 bases, with 10 bases lying between them. The CDR3 has 12 amino acids. CDR3 coding DNA: TGTGCCAGCAGCCCCGGGGTCGACGAGCAGTACTTC. Amino acids: CASSPGVDEQYF. The whole variable domain, filled in from reference TRBV7-2 and TRBJ2-7, reads GAGVSQSPSNKVTEKGKDVELRCDPISGHTALYWYRQSLGQGLEFLIYFQGNSAPDKSGLPSDRFSAERTGGSVSTLTIQRTQQEDSAVYLCASSPGVDEQYFGPGTRLTVT.

As to this clone: The sample contains more than one DNA sequence encoding this CDR3. V usage is TRBV7-2 and J usage is TRBJ1-5, with unresolved D. The CDR3 spans 15 residues. V was shortened by 2 bases and J by 0 bases, with 8 bases between the two germline ends. CDR1 and CDR2 from the germline V gene are SGHTA and FQGNSA. The CDR3, as DNA: TGTGCCAGCAGCTTAACGGGGAATAGCAATCAGCCCCAGCATTTT. The encoded protein is CASSLTGNSNQPQHF.

The gene calls are TRBV14 and TRBJ1-1, with 8 positions matching TRBD1. This CDR3 spans 16 amino acids. Unmatched junction bases numbered 12, after V lost 6 bases and J lost 3 bases. The germline V gene encodes CDR1 SGHDN and CDR2 FVKESK. The CDR3 DNA reads TGTGCCAGCAGTCGCAGGGGGCCACGTCGGGACACTGAAGCTTTCTTT. Its protein is CASSRRGPRRDTEAFF.